This TCR beta chain was sequenced during a study of blood T cell repertoires in COVID-19 (dated by TCRdb to the early 2020s). Notes on the research overall: Samples from collaborators originated in the United States, Italy and Spain and spanned both the acute and convalescent phases of COVID-19. HLA class I and class II types, where available, came from metadata supplied by the sample provider rather than from assay-based typing. A freely available public database, intended as a resource for researchers studying the immune response to SARS-CoV-2, is where the repertoires were released. Deeply sampled blood TCRbeta repertoires from subjects exposed to, actively infected with, or recovered from COVID-19 were included in the dataset. Nearly every sample came with metadata listing a de-identified subject ID, COVID-19 status, age in years and sex. The samples were drawn from two sources: the first 160 participants of the ongoing ImmuneRACE study, and 1,254 subjects contributed by 6 global collaborators. The material from the prospective study consisted of cDNA or gDNA derived from T cells, B-cell-depleted T cells, or PBMCs. What the authors observed across the whole study: How much clinical and demographic metadata was included differed by source and by participant, and the metadata was provided uncurated.

Taken from cysteine to phenylalanine, the CDR3 has 15 residues. The DNA shown is the 45-base CDR3, in frame from base 1. V was cut back by 0 bases and J by 4 bases, leaving a gap of 10 bases between them. CDR1 MNHNS and CDR2 SASEGT are derived from the germline V gene. A remark on this clone: Its antigen is unknown. Base qualities are not recorded, but no much larger clone differs from it by a single base.

In the prospective study, participants were roughly 18 to 89 years old, resided in about two dozen geographic areas of the United States, and were enrolled through a virtual design. In the prospective study, cohorts were assigned on the basis of participant-reported clinical history obtained from a screening survey and a study questionnaire. A participant counted as exposed if, within 2 weeks of entering the study, that participant had been in contact with someone who had a PCR-confirmed or clinician-diagnosed COVID-19 case. Mobile phlebotomists in the prospective study collected whole blood, serum and a nasopharyngeal or oropharyngeal swab from every participant. Over an approximately two-month period, participants in the prospective study had the option of providing additional blood draws and questionnaires. Blood samples from the prospective study were shipped frozen or at room temperature prior to DNA extraction.

TCRbeta CDR3 regions were amplified from genomic DNA using the immunoSEQ Assay, a bias-controlled multiplex PCR. Turning to the authors' computational methods: Within the assay, amplification of reference gene primers was used to estimate how many nucleated cells each sample contained. To quantify the absolute abundance of each unique TCRbeta CDR3 rearrangement, sequence reads were collapsed and filtered. Productive Simpson clonality was computed per sample as the square root of Simpson's diversity index over productive rearrangements. TCRdb stores this immuneACCESS table with in-frame sequences only. Part of the clones is absent; in the studies checked, under half of the shortfall reflects unresolved V genes, and no reason is known for the rest. The V and J calls and clone size were taken over from that table, and D and trimming were inferred from the DNA. Here the sample has fewer than 250,000 clones; 80% to 85% occur a single time. Roughly 3.1% of the sample goes to the ten largest clones.

This receptor was identified in a woman in her twenties or thirties who had been exposed to COVID-19. Sequenced input: PBMCs or T cells enriched from blood (not recorded which). The chain couples TRBV6-1 to TRBJ2-1, and TRBD2 may be the D gene, going by 7 matching bases. The DNA reads as follows: TGTGCCAGCAGTGAAGCAGGGGGGGAGTACAATGAGCAGTTCTTC. It specifies CASSEAGGEYNEQFF.